What follows are 25 T cell receptor beta chains derived from one specimen sequenced in a study of siplizumab effects on memory and regulatory T cells. TCRdb's copy holds only in-frame clones and misses some; the assay was immunoSEQ multiplex PCR. The top ten clones hold 2.5% to 3% of a sample with some 100,000 clones, 80% to 95% of them seen once. The source material was CD4+ T cells sorted from blood. The receptor source for this set is a human donor in good health. Some clones in this sample may be carry-over from other donors' samples.

This clone appeared a single time. This sequence joins TRBV12-2 and TRBJ2-2; the DNA was not compared with TRBD1, the D call given in the table. TRBV12-2 is recorded as a pseudogene. The CDR3 runs 15 residues. CDR3 bases: TGTGCAAGTCGCCTCTGGACAGAGAACACCGGGGAGCTGTTTTTT. It encodes CASRLWTENTGELFF.

The V gene is TRBV19, the J gene TRBJ2-7; TRBD1 agrees at 7 bases. Germline V gene sequence: CDR1 LNHDA, CDR2 SQIVND (reference sequence). This CDR3 comprises 16 residues. Losses at the gene ends were 4 bases for V and 7 bases for J; bases not matched to a gene: 16. The DNA for the CDR3 is TGTGCCAGTAGTAGCTCACGACAGGGCCGGTCGGGAGAGCAGTACTTC. It translates to CASSSSRQGRSGEQYF.

The chain links TRBV2 to TRBJ2-2, with 7 bases aligning to TRBD1. Trimming at V came to 10 bases and at J to 0 bases, leaving 8 bases not matched to a gene. The CDR3 has 15 residues. The germline V gene encodes CDR1 SNHLY and CDR2 FYNNEI. The CDR3 reads CATTRQGANTGELFF. For the CDR3, the DNA is TGTGCCACCACCAGGCAGGGGGCGAACACCGGGGAGCTGTTTTTT.

The chain joins TRBV19 to TRBJ1-2; 7 bases fit TRBD1. This CDR3 contains 16 residues. From germline, CDR1 is LNHDA and CDR2 SQIVND (reference sequence). After removal of 0 bases from V and 2 bases from J, the junction contained 6 bases not matched to a gene. CDR3 in amino acids: CASSIEGTGANYGYTF. CDR3 nucleotide sequence: TGTGCCAGTAGTATAGAGGGTACAGGGGCGAACTATGGCTACACCTTC. Supplemented by reference TRBV19 and TRBJ1-2, the full variable domain reads DGGITQSPKYLFRKEGQNVTLSCEQNLNHDAMYWYRQDPGQGLRLIYYSQIVNDFQKGDIAEGYSVSREKKESFPLTVTSAQKNPTAFYLCASSIEGTGANYGYTFGSGTRLTVV.

CDR3 protein: CASSESAGGHEQYF. CDR3 DNA: TGCGCCAGCAGTGAGTCGGCAGGGGGCCACGAGCAGTACTTC. The chain carries TRBV10-1 and TRBJ2-7; 8 bases agree with TRBD1. The CDR3 totals 14 residues. J was trimmed by 5 bases and V by 0 bases; bases with no gene match: 3. In germline, CDR1 is WNHNN, CDR2 SYGVQD (reference sequence).

The J gene is TRBJ2-3, the V gene TRBV13; D unclear. The CDR3 length is 14 residues. Per the germline V gene, CDR1 is PRHDT and CDR2 is FYEKMQ (reference sequence). The V gene lost 2 bases and the J gene lost 2 bases, with 8 bases spanning the gap. The CDR3: CASSLSYTTDTQYF. The CDR3 DNA reads TGTGCCAGCAGCTTATCCTATACCACAGATACGCAGTATTTT.

The V call is TRBV19, the J call TRBJ1-5; 7 bases fit TRBD1. CDR1 is LNHDA, CDR2 SQIVND, per germline (reference sequence). The trim removed 3 bases at V and 3 bases at J, leaving 8 bases unmatched. The CDR3 extends over 16 amino acids. This CDR3 reads CASSIGTAGFNQPQHF. CDR3 DNA: TGTGCCAGTAGTATCGGGACAGCTGGGTTCAATCAGCCCCAGCATTTT.

The chain's CDR3 is CASSLRIGGPNYGYTF. CDR3 coding DNA: TGTGCCAGCAGCCTACGAATAGGGGGGCCTAACTATGGCTACACCTTC. The chain has TRBV9 and TRBJ1-2; D possibly corresponds to TRBD1 (6 bases). This CDR3 spans 16 amino acids. CDR1 and CDR2 from the germline V gene are SGDLS and YYNGEE. V lost 4 bases to trimming and J lost 0 bases, with 16 bases between them.

The chain joins TRBV10-1 to TRBJ2-7; the match to TRBD2 covers 7 bases. Per germline, CDR1 WNHNN and CDR2 SYGVQD (reference sequence). V gave up 3 bases and J gave up 1 base; unmatched junction bases: 9. There are 16 residues in the CDR3. CDR3 DNA sequence: TGCGCCAGCAGTGATGGAAAACTAGCGAGTTCCTACGAGCAGTACTTC. Translated: CASSDGKLASSYEQYF.

The V gene is TRBV28, the J gene TRBJ2-3; D possibly uses TRBD1 or TRBD2 (5 bases each). CDR3 length: 13 amino acids. V gave up 2 bases and J gave up 9 bases, with 12 bases separating them. Germline CDR1 and CDR2: MDHEN and SYDVKM. This CDR3 reads CASSLPRGGTQYF. CDR3 coding DNA: TGTGCCAGCAGTTTACCTCGGGGCGGAACGCAGTATTTT.

The chain carries TRBV18 and TRBJ1-2; D call uncertain. CDR1 and CDR2 from the germline V gene are KGHSH and LQKENI. Trimming took 5 bases from V and 1 from J, leaving 2 bases between them. CDR3 size: 11 residues. This chain's CDR3 is CASSDNYGYTF. The CDR3 region has the DNA TGTGCCAGCTCAGATAACTATGGCTACACCTTC.

This clone was recorded only once. This chain connects TRBV28 to TRBJ1-1; D possibly corresponds to TRBD1 (5 bases). The V gene's germline CDR1 is MDHEN and CDR2 SYDVKM. The CDR3 loop spans 14 amino acids. Trimming stripped 2 bases from V and 7 bases from J, with 14 bases between. CDR3: CASSLRGVSNEAFF. The CDR3 coding sequence is TGTGCCAGCAGTTTAAGGGGTGTCTCGAATGAAGCTTTCTTT.

The genes are TRBV7-3 and TRBJ2-7, with D perhaps TRBD2 (5 bases). CDR3 length equals 15 residues. Per the germline V gene, CDR1 is SGHTA and CDR2 is FQGTGA. The V end was cut by 4 bases, the J end by 5 bases, with 18 bases between. The CDR3 DNA reads as TGTGCCAGCAGCTCAACAGTTACTAGTTTCGACGAGCAGTACTTC. This codes for CASSSTVTSFDEQYF. Together with reference TRBV7-3 and TRBJ2-7, the CDR3 gives the full variable domain: GAGVSQTPSNKVTEKGKYVELRCDPISGHTALYWYRQSLGQGPEFLIYFQGTGAADDSGLPNDRFFAVRPEGSVSTLKIQRTERGDSAVYLCASSSTVTSFDEQYFGPGTRLTVT.

This chain links TRBV2 with TRBJ1-4; TRBD1 matches 10 bases. The CDR3 has 20 residues. CDR1 is SNHLY and CDR2 is FYNNEI in the germline V gene. The ends lost 5 bases at V and 4 bases at J; junction bases unmatched: 19. The CDR3: CASSSRDRGRPSRHNEKLFF. The CDR3 nucleotides read TGTGCCAGCAGTAGCCGGGACAGGGGTAGGCCCAGTCGCCATAATGAAAAACTGTTTTTT. Based on the CDR3 plus reference TRBV2 and TRBJ1-4, the full variable domain is EPEVTQTPSHQVTQMGQEVILRCVPISNHLYFYWYRQILGQKVEFLVSFYNNEISEKSEIFDDQFSVERPDGSNFTLKIRSTKLEDSAMYFCASSSRDRGRPSRHNEKLFFGSGTQLSVL.

The chain combines TRBV6-6 with TRBJ1-2, with D uncertain. CDR1 and CDR2 (germline): MNHNY, SVGAGI (reference sequence). The CDR3 consists of 16 residues. V lost 0 bases and J 7 bases, leaving 18 bases between the germline ends. The DNA for the CDR3 is TGTGCCAGCAGTTACTCTGGGTCCCAGACTCCGGTTGGCTACACCTTC. Amino acids: CASSYSGSQTPVGYTF.

This clone was counted a single time. This sequence joins TRBV4-2 and TRBJ1-5, with D possibly being TRBD1 (5 bases). Trimming shortened V by 1 base and J by 2 bases, and 24 bases separated the two germline ends. The V gene's germline CDR1 is LGHNA and CDR2 YNFKEQ. The CDR3 has 20 amino acids. The CDR3 region is CASSQVGAQGKYGGNQPQHF. Written as DNA, the CDR3 is TGTGCCAGCAGCCAAGTTGGGGCGCAGGGTAAGTATGGGGGCAATCAGCCCCAGCATTTT.

The chain links TRBV7-6 to TRBJ1-1; D not certain. Trimming stripped 0 bases from V and 0 bases from J, with 8 bases between. Germline CDR1 is SGHVS and CDR2 is FNYEAQ. The CDR3 is 15 amino acids. This CDR3 reads CASSLAVGLNTEAFF. The CDR3 DNA reads TGTGCCAGCAGCTTAGCGGTCGGATTGAACACTGAAGCTTTCTTT.

The J gene is TRBJ2-1, the V gene TRBV19, with TRBD2 matching 11 bases. This CDR3 is 17 amino acids long. After removal of 3 bases from V and 7 bases from J, the junction contained 11 bases not matched to a gene. Germline V gives CDR1 LNHDA, CDR2 SQIVND (reference sequence). CDR3 region: CASSIRGSLAGDNEQFF. CDR3 sequence (DNA): TGTGCCAGTAGTATCCGGGGTTCACTAGCGGGAGATAATGAGCAGTTCTTC. The full variable domain, its missing parts supplied by reference TRBV19 and TRBJ2-1, is DGGITQSPKYLFRKEGQNVTLSCEQNLNHDAMYWYRQDPGQGLRLIYYSQIVNDFQKGDIAEGYSVSREKKESFPLTVTSAQKNPTAFYLCASSIRGSLAGDNEQFFGPGTRLTVL.

The chain couples TRBV10-1 to TRBJ1-1; TRBD1 might be the D (6 bases). CDR1 and CDR2 from the germline V gene are WNHNN and SYGVQD (reference sequence). The CDR3 has 17 residues. The V end was cut by 0 bases, the J end by 1 base, with 15 bases between. The CDR3 is CASSESRTGPRNTEAFF. The CDR3 region has the DNA TGCGCCAGCAGTGAGTCAAGAACAGGGCCCCGGAACACTGAAGCTTTCTTT.

The chain joins TRBV5-1 to TRBJ2-7; the match to TRBD2 covers 9 bases. Trimming at V came to 4 bases and at J to 6 bases, leaving 17 bases not matched to a gene. This CDR3 contains 17 residues. Germline values: CDR1 SGHRS, CDR2 YFSETQ. Here the CDR3 DNA reads TGCGCCAGCAGCCCAAGTAGACTAGCGGAGATGACAGGCGAGCAGTACTTC. It yields the protein CASSPSRLAEMTGEQYF. The variable domain in full, with the rest retrieved from reference TRBV5-1 and TRBJ2-7, is KAGVTQTPRYLIKTRGQQVTLSCSPISGHRSVSWYQQTPGQGLQFLFEYFSETQRNKGNFPGRFSGRQFSNSRSEMNVSTLELGDSALYLCASSPSRLAEMTGEQYFGPGTRLTVT.

The chain recombines TRBV11-3 with TRBJ2-1; 8 bases are a match to TRBD2. The germline CDR1 and CDR2 sequences are SGHNT and YENEEA. CDR3 size: 14 residues. V lost 2 bases and J lost 9; bases outside the gene matches: 6. The CDR3 region is CASSLQAGVGEQFF. The CDR3 DNA is TGTGCCAGCAGCTTACAAGCGGGAGTTGGTGAGCAGTTCTTC.

The chain couples TRBV30 to TRBJ2-3; perhaps TRBD2 as D (6 bases). This CDR3 is 14 amino acids long. V was clipped by 0 bases and J by 5 bases, with 12 bases between them. Germline V lookup: CDR1 GTSNPN, CDR2 SVGIG (reference sequence). In DNA, the CDR3 is TGTGCCTGGAGTGTAACCGGGAGTGGAGATACGCAGTATTTT. Amino acid sequence: CAWSVTGSGDTQYF.

V and J are TRBV4-1 and TRBJ2-5, with 11 bases identical to TRBD2. With the DNA end fitting TRBJ2-7 better, the J assignment may be wrong. This CDR3 region has 18 residues. Germline V CDR1 and CDR2: MGHRA, YSYEKL. This CDR3 is CASSRISPGLADTYEQYF. The CDR3 DNA reads as TGCGCCAGCAGCCGAATCTCTCCGGGACTAGCGGATACCTACGAGCAGTACTTC.

V usage is TRBV15 and J usage is TRBJ2-4; the D is unclear. The germline gives CDR1 LNHNV, CDR2 YYDKDF (reference sequence). V shed 0 bases and J shed 8 bases, with 8 bases lying between them. The CDR3 spans 13 residues. The CDR3 DNA follows: TGTGCCACCAGCAGAGATACTCGGGACATTCAGTACTTC. It codes for CATSRDTRDIQYF. Together with reference TRBV15 and TRBJ2-4, the CDR3 gives the full variable domain: DAMVIQNPRYQVTQFGKPVTLSCSQTLNHNVMYWYQQKSSQAPKLLFHYYDKDFNNEADTPDNFQSRRPNTSFCFLDIRSPGLGDTAMYLCATSRDTRDIQYFGAGTRLSVL.

J is TRBJ2-3 and V is TRBV7-3; 9 bases match TRBD2. Germline loops: CDR1 SGHTA, CDR2 FQGTGA. V dropped 4 bases and J dropped 4; count of bases not matched to a gene: 9. CDR3 length equals 16 residues. The CDR3 protein is CASSSGGGRVSDTQYF. The CDR3 bases are TGTGCCAGCAGCTCAGGTGGCGGGAGGGTGTCAGATACGCAGTATTTT.